The 19 T cell receptor beta chains reported below all come from one sample, sequenced in a study of cytomegalovirus exposure and HLA in healthy donors. The PCR was carried out with 60 Vbeta primers and 13 Jbeta primers. Profiled with immunoSEQ multiplex PCR; TCRdb holds only in-frame clones, not every one. This table has under 200,000 clones, approximately 71% appearing once. The sample taken for sequencing was PBMCs. The receptors shown here come from a girl between 5 and 17 years old in good health and CMV-seronegative.

This clone has a handful of counts. The V and J genes are TRBV5-4 and TRBJ1-2; D unclear. The CDR3 consists of 13 residues. Trimming shortened V by 4 bases and J by 8 bases, and 15 bases separated the two germline ends. The germline V gene encodes CDR1 SGHNT and CDR2 YYREEE (reference sequence). CDR3 sequence (DNA): TGTGCCAGCAGCCTGGACCCGGGAAGCGGCTACACCTTC. It yields the protein CASSLDPGSGYTF. Variable domain in full (rest from reference TRBV5-4 and TRBJ1-2): ETGVTQSPTHLIKTRGQQVTLRCSSQSGHNTVSWYQQALGQGPQFIFQYYREEENGRGNFPPRFSGLQFPNYSSELNVNALELDDSALYLCASSLDPGSGYTFGSGTRLTVV.

V usage is TRBV28 and J usage is TRBJ2-7; 7 nucleotides line up with TRBD2. V was clipped by 6 bases and J by 5 bases; unmatched bases: 16. This CDR3 contains 16 residues. Germline CDR1 MDHEN, CDR2 SYDVKM. The CDR3 loop reads CASSSTPGLRAHEQYF. DNA for the CDR3: TGTGCCAGCAGCTCCACGCCGGGACTACGCGCCCACGAGCAGTACTTC.

This clone appeared a single time. This chain connects TRBV5-1 to TRBJ2-5; TRBD1 agrees at 12 bases. This CDR3 spans 16 amino acids. The V and J ends lost 3 bases and 0 bases, in that order; junction bases with no gene match: 3. The germline V gene encodes CDR1 SGHRS and CDR2 YFSETQ. CDR3 residues: CASSWGTGGYQETQYF. As DNA, the CDR3 is TGCGCCAGCAGCTGGGGGACAGGGGGCTACCAAGAGACCCAGTACTTC.

Comment on this clone: At one end the junction does not follow the germline gene, possibly because of a read error. The rearrangement uses TRBV5-6 and TRBJ1-5, with D possibly matching TRBD1 (5 bases). Germline V gene lookup returns CDR1 SGHDT and CDR2 YYEEEE. The CDR3 is 11 residues long. CDR3 amino acids: CASSLNWDLNF. Here the CDR3 DNA reads TGTGCCAGCAGCCTCAATTGGGACTTAAATTTT.

This rearrangement joins TRBV18 to TRBJ1-1; no reliable D call. Germline V lookup: CDR1 KGHSH, CDR2 LQKENI. The CDR3 covers 14 residues. The V and J ends lost 2 bases and 3 bases respectively, with 10 bases between them. The CDR3 spells CASSPSLRDTEAFF. CDR3 nucleotide sequence: TGTGCCAGCTCACCAAGTCTGAGGGACACTGAAGCTTTCTTT.

The gene calls are TRBV19 and TRBJ1-5; TRBD1 is a possible D gene (5 bases). In germline, CDR1 is LNHDA, CDR2 SQIVND (reference sequence). This CDR3 is 15 amino acids long. V lost 5 bases and J lost 2, with 13 bases in between. This chain's CDR3 is CASSVVGDGNQPQHF. The CDR3 nucleotides are TGTGCCAGTAGTGTTGTAGGGGATGGCAATCAGCCCCAGCATTTT.

The rearrangement uses TRBV27 and TRBJ2-3; TRBD2 matches 9 bases. CDR1 and CDR2 (germline): MNHEY, SMNVEV (reference sequence). The CDR3 runs 14 residues. V lost 7 bases to trimming and J lost 2 bases; unmatched junction nucleotides: 4. CDR3 protein: CASTGLANTDTQYF. DNA for the CDR3: TGTGCCAGCACAGGACTAGCGAACACAGATACGCAGTATTTT.

The V gene is TRBV6-4, the J gene TRBJ2-2, with D maybe TRBD2 (6 bases). The CDR3 covers 16 residues. From germline, CDR1 is MRHNA and CDR2 SNTAGT. Deletions cut 5 bases from V and 0 bases from J, with 13 bases between. This CDR3 reads CASSLSGNANTGELFF. DNA for the CDR3: TGTGCCAGCAGTCTTAGCGGAAACGCGAACACCGGGGAGCTGTTTTTT.

This sequence joins TRBV2 and TRBJ1-6; possible D gene TRBD1, 6 bases. Trimming stripped 4 bases from V and 8 bases from J, with 15 bases between. Germline assignment: CDR1 SNHLY and CDR2 FYNNEI. The CDR3 runs 15 residues. The CDR3 spells CASSALTGLDSPLHF. For the CDR3, the DNA is TGTGCCAGCAGTGCCCTTACAGGGTTGGATTCACCCCTCCACTTT.

This chain connects TRBV7-6 to TRBJ2-7; a weak D match, TRBD2 (5 bases). Trimming shortened V by 2 bases and J by 1 base, and 15 bases separated the two germline ends. CDR3 length: 16 residues. Germline V gives CDR1 SGHVS, CDR2 FNYEAQ. The CDR3 spells CASSLFLSGSSYEQYF. CDR3 nucleotides: TGTGCCAGCAGCTTATTTCTAAGCGGCAGTTCCTACGAGCAGTACTTC.

The V and J genes are TRBV19 and TRBJ1-4, with TRBD1 matching over 10 bases. The CDR3 length is 15 residues. From germline, CDR1 is LNHDA and CDR2 SQIVND (reference sequence). The V and J ends lost 4 bases and 7 bases, in that order; junction bases with no gene match: 6. The CDR3 bases are TGTGCCAGTAGTAGGTCGACAGGGGGCACTGAAAAACTGTTTTTT. This codes for CASSRSTGGTEKLFF.

This chain connects TRBV5-8 to TRBJ2-1; a possible D gene is TRBD2 (5 bases). V was shortened by 4 bases and J by 4 bases, with 18 bases between the two germline ends. Germline CDR1 and CDR2: SGHTS and YDEGEE. The CDR3 loop spans 16 amino acids. This CDR3 is CASSPEASLSYNEQFF. The CDR3 region has the DNA TGTGCCAGCAGCCCGGAGGCTAGTCTATCTTACAATGAGCAGTTCTTC.

The rearrangement joins TRBV29-1 to TRBJ2-3, with a tentative D call TRBD2 (5 bases). Germline-derived CDR1 and CDR2 are SQVTM and ANQGSEA. The V gene lost 2 bases and the J gene lost 2 bases, with 11 bases spanning the gap. The CDR3 runs to 14 residues. The CDR3 DNA reads TGCAGCGTTGAAAGGGAGAGATACACAGATACGCAGTATTTT. This codes for CSVERERYTDTQYF.

The gene calls are TRBV5-6 and TRBJ2-3, with 9 bases that match TRBD2. The V segment lost 2 bases and the J segment 6 bases; nucleotides outside the gene matches: 4. CDR3 length equals 14 residues. Germline CDR1 is SGHDT and CDR2 is YYEEEE. The CDR3 loop is CASSFVSGGDTQYF. DNA for the CDR3: TGTGCCAGCAGCTTTGTTAGCGGGGGCGATACGCAGTATTTT.

This chain links TRBV7-9 with TRBJ1-4; 11 nucleotides align to TRBD1. J gave up 4 bases and V 5 bases, and 9 bases lay outside the gene matches. CDR3 length: 17 amino acids. Germline V gene data show CDR1 as SEHNR and CDR2 as FQNEAQ (reference sequence). CDR3 sequence (DNA): TGTGCCAGCAGCCTCTTACCCGGGACAGGGGGTAATGAAAAACTGTTTTTT. It is translated as CASSLLPGTGGNEKLFF.

The chain combines TRBV29-1 with TRBJ1-4, with 10 nucleotides matching TRBD1. Trimming cost V 7 bases and J 7 bases; bases outside gene matches: 6. This CDR3 contains 13 residues. The germline V gene encodes CDR1 SQVTM and CDR2 ANQGSEA. CDR3 residues: CSGRQGASEKLFF. CDR3 nucleotides: TGCAGCGGCCGACAGGGGGCTTCTGAAAAACTGTTTTTT.

The rearrangement joins TRBV5-1 to TRBJ1-1; no clear D. This CDR3 has 13 residues. The germline V and J ends were trimmed by 4 bases and 1 base, with 8 bases remaining between them. The germline V gene encodes CDR1 SGHRS and CDR2 YFSETQ. CDR3 sequence reads: CASSISWNTEAFF. CDR3 DNA: TGCGCCAGCAGCATCAGTTGGAACACTGAAGCTTTCTTT.

The chain has TRBV6-1 and TRBJ2-3; TRBD2 might be the D (5 bases). Germline lookup yields CDR1 MNHNS and CDR2 SASEGT. Trimming cost V 3 bases and J 0 bases, with 10 bases left between them. The CDR3 covers 15 residues. This chain's CDR3 is CASSDLLESTDTQYF. In DNA form, the CDR3 reads TGTGCCAGCAGTGATTTACTAGAAAGCACAGATACGCAGTATTTT.

The rearrangement uses TRBV7-8 and TRBJ1-2; 9 bases map to TRBD1. The trim removed 5 bases at V and 8 bases at J, leaving 9 bases unmatched. CDR3 size: 14 residues. CDR1 is SGHVS and CDR2 is FQNEAQ in the germline V gene. This chain's CDR3 is CASSARTGAAGYTF. The DNA of the CDR3 is TGTGCCAGCAGCGCCCGGACAGGGGCTGCCGGCTACACCTTC.